These T cell receptor beta chains were read from a single sample in a study of blood T cell repertoires in COVID-19. Clones were read by immunoSEQ multiplex PCR, and TCRdb kept only the in-frame ones, dropping some. The sample lists about 110,000 clones, about four fifths seen once, with 30% to 45% in the top ten. The sequenced sample was peripheral blood. These receptors came from an elderly man with acute or convalescent COVID-19. CDR3s include the opening cysteine and the closing phenylalanine or tryptophan. Fields, in order: J gene, clone size, D gene, V gene, CDR3 protein, CDR3 DNA. The D gene is left open where the match is weak. Only some rows state a clone size, as once, few, many or a class for expanded clones.

TRBJ2-7,once,TRBD2,TRBV13,CASSFPTSVNSYEQYF,TGTGCCAGCAGCTTTCCGACTAGCGTGAACTCCTACGAGCAGTACTTC
TRBJ2-2,NA,NA,TRBV7-3,CASSQNRNTGELFF,TGTGCCAGCAGTCAGAACAGGAACACCGGGGAGCTGTTTTTT
TRBJ1-2,few,TRBD1,TRBV6-1,CASSQGGGRGVYGYTF,TGTGCCAGCAGTCAAGGGGGCGGCAGGGGGGTCTATGGCTACACCTTC
TRBJ1-2,NA,NA,TRBV2,CASSEEGGLGYGYTF,TGTGCCAGCAGTGAAGAGGGGGGGCTCGGCTATGGCTACACCTTC
TRBJ1-6,NA,TRBD1,TRBV11-2,CASSLSTGSSYNSPLHF,TGTGCCAGCAGCTTATCGACAGGGTCCTCCTATAATTCACCCCTCCACTTT
TRBJ2-5,once,NA,TRBV5-4,CASSPRDTGETQYF,TGTGCCAGCAGCCCCCGGGACACTGGGGAGACCCAGTACTTC
TRBJ2-1,NA,TRBD1,TRBV6-6,CASSNHVQGVNNEQFF,TGTGCCAGCAGTAACCACGTGCAGGGGGTAAACAATGAGCAGTTCTTC
TRBJ1-2,NA,NA,TRBV7-2,CASSLVRLNYGYTF,TGTGCCAGCAGCTTAGTGCGGCTAAACTATGGCTACACCTTC
TRBJ1-5,few,NA,TRBV4-1,CASSLFGGSNQPQHF,TGCGCCAGCAGCCTTTTTGGGGGGAGCAATCAGCCCCAGCATTTT
TRBJ2-5,NA,NA,TRBV6-2/TRBV6-3,CASSYSFRETQYF,TGTGCCAGCAGTTACTCGTTTAGAGAGACCCAGTACTTC
TRBJ2-5,NA,TRBD1,TRBV29-1,CSVKRGGQGETQYF,TGCAGCGTTAAAAGGGGGGGACAGGGAGAGACCCAGTACTTC
TRBJ1-5,NA,NA,TRBV28,CASSLYVGQTDQPQHF,TGTGCCAGCAGTTTATATGTTGGACAGACAGATCAGCCCCAGCATTTT
TRBJ2-7,NA,NA,TRBV7-2,CASSLAGGREQYF,TGTGCCAGCAGCTTAGCCGGAGGTCGCGAGCAGTACTTC
TRBJ2-7,NA,NA,TRBV2,CASRPWGGPSYEQYF,TGTGCCAGCAGGCCATGGGGGGGGCCCTCCTACGAGCAGTACTTC
TRBJ2-7,NA,TRBD2,TRBV27,CASSNGLAGSYEQYF,TGTGCCAGCAGCAACGGACTAGCGGGTTCCTACGAGCAGTACTTC
TRBJ1-5,NA,TRBD1,TRBV5-6,CASSLKGQLYGQPQHF,TGTGCCAGCAGCTTAAAGGGACAGCTCTACGGACAGCCCCAGCATTTT
TRBJ1-3,NA,TRBD1,TRBV28,CASSPGQISGNTIYF,TGTGCCAGCAGTCCGGGACAGATCTCTGGAAACACCATATATTTT
TRBJ2-7,NA,NA,TRBV28,CASYERGGNSYEQYF,TGTGCCAGCTACGAGAGAGGGGGAAACTCCTACGAGCAGTACTTC
TRBJ2-5,NA,NA,TRBV6-5,CASRPDTRWETQYF,TGTGCCAGCAGGCCCGACACACGGTGGGAGACCCAGTACTTC
TRBJ2-3,NA,NA,TRBV2,CASSERWTNTDTQYF,TGTGCCAGCAGTGAAAGGTGGACAAACACAGATACGCAGTATTTT
TRBJ2-1,NA,TRBD2,TRBV28,CASRTSGSANEQFF,TGTGCCAGCAGGACTAGCGGAAGCGCCAATGAGCAGTTCTTC
TRBJ1-1,NA,NA,TRBV6-5,CASSPGGTWSTEAFF,TGTGCCAGCAGTCCTGGGGGGACTTGGAGCACTGAAGCTTTCTTT
TRBJ1-1,NA,NA,TRBV19,CASSNRGLAEAFF,TGTGCCAGTAGTAATAGGGGTCTCGCTGAAGCTTTCTTT
TRBJ1-2,NA,TRBD1,TRBV28,CASSSTGTGSRSYTF,TGTGCCAGCAGTTCTACCGGGACAGGGAGTCGGAGCTACACCTTC
TRBJ1-2,NA,TRBD1,TRBV5-4,CASSPGGAPNYGYTF,TGTGCCAGCAGCCCAGGGGGCGCTCCTAACTATGGCTACACCTTC
TRBJ2-5,NA,TRBD1,TRBV2,CASSGPIGQALGETQYF,TGTGCCAGCAGTGGCCCCATCGGACAGGCCCTTGGGGAGACCCAGTACTTC
TRBJ1-5,NA,NA,TRBV30,CAWNQGSYSNQPQHF,TGTGCCTGGAACCAGGGGTCATATAGCAATCAGCCCCAGCATTTT
TRBJ2-1,NA,TRBD2,TRBV6-6,CASSPNSGRTYNEQFF,TGTGCCAGCAGTCCCAATAGCGGGAGGACCTACAATGAGCAGTTCTTC
TRBJ1-3,NA,NA,TRBV6-6,CASSYADSSGNTIYF,TGTGCCAGCAGTTACGCTGACTCTTCTGGAAACACCATATATTTT
TRBJ2-7,NA,TRBD1,TRBV9,CASSAGTGGNYEQYF,TGTGCCAGCAGCGCCGGGACAGGGGGTAACTACGAGCAGTACTTC